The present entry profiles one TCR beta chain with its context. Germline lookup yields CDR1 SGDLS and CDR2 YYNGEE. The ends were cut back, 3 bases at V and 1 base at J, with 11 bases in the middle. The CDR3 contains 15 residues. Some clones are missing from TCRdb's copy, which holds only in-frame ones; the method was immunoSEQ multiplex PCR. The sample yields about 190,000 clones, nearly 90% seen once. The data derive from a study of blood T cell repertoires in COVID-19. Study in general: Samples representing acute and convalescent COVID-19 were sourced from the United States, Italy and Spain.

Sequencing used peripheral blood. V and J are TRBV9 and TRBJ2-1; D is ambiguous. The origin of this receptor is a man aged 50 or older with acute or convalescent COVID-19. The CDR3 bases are TGTGCCAGCAGCGACCACACCGATTCCTACAATGAGCAGTTCTTC. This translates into CASSDHTDSYNEQFF.